The entry that follows covers one T cell receptor (beta chain) sequence. Its target is not known. The data stem from a study of cytomegalovirus exposure and HLA in healthy donors. The PCR had 60 Vbeta and 13 Jbeta primers. Measured with immunoSEQ multiplex PCR; TCRdb has only the in-frame clones, and not every one. The sample has 150,000 to 200,000 clones, roughly 80% seen once; the top ten hold about 7.7%. General observations from the study: Cytomegalovirus status was reportedly diagnosed by the classifier with high specificity and sensitivity.

The CDR3 is made up of 14 amino acids. In nominal health when sampled, donors likely had unrecorded immune exposures nonetheless. Sequenced material: PBMCs. The source is a woman aged 40 to 50 in good health and CMV-seropositive. The gene calls are TRBV12-2 and TRBJ2-1; the D call TRBD2 from the table was never checked on the DNA. TRBV12-2 represents a pseudogene. In DNA form, the CDR3 reads TGTGCAAGTCGCTTCCGAGACGGTGAGGGAGAGCAGTTCTTC. It translates to CASRFRDGEGEQFF.